This TCR beta chain is drawn from a study of fetal regulatory T cell absence and autoimmunity. On the study more broadly: Exocrine pancreas autoimmunity occurred in IPEX patients lacking clinical diabetes.

The CDR3 length is 15 residues. Germline loops: CDR1 SSHAT, CDR2 FNYEAQ (reference sequence). As for this clone: Its antigen is not identified. One junction end does not reproduce the germline sequence, and a read error may be involved.

Data came from immunoSEQ multiplex PCR; TCRdb stores just in-frame clones and leaves some out. Here the sample spans 95,000 to 100,000 clones, 60% to 80% being singletons. Broader study findings: Cord blood and pancreas showed broadly similar TRB gene family usage. Oligoclonal TCR enrichment in pancreas over cord blood reached over 95-fold for some clones.

This clonotype originated in a male donor with IPEX syndrome. The V gene is TRBV7-7, the J gene TRBJ2-5, with 7 bases matching TRBD1. The sample was pancreas tissue. Here the CDR3 DNA reads TGTGCTAGCAGCTTAGACAGGGCGCCCGTAGAGACCCAGTACTTC. It specifies CASSLDRAPVETQYF.